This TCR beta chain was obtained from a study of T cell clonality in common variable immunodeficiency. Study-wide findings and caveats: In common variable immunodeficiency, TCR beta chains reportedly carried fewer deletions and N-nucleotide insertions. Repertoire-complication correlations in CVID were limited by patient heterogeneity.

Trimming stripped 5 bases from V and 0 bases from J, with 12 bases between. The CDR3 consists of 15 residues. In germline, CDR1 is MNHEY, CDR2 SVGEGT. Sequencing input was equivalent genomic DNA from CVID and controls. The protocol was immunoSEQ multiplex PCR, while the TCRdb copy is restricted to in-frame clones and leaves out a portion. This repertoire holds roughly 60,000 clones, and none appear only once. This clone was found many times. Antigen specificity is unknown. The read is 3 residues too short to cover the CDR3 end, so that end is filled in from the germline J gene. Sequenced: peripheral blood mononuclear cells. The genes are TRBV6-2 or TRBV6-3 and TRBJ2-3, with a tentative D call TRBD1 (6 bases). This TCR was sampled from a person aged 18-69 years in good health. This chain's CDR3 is CASSARGFSTDTQYF. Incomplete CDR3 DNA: TGTGCCAGCAGTGCCAGGGGCTTTAGCACAGATACG.